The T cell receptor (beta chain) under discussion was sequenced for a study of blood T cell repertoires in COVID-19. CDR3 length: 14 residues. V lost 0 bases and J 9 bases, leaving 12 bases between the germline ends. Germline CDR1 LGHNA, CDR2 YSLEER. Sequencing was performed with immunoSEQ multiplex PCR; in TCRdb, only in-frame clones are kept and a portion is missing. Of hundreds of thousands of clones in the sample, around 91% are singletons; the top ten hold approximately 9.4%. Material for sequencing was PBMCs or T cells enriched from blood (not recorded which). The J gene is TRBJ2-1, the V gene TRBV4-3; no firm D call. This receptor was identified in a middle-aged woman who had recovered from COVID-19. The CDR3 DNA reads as TGCGCCAGCAGCCAAGAAATCCCCGGGTTTGAGCAGTTCTTC. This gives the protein CASSQEIPGFEQFF.